The rows below give T cell receptor beta chains drawn from one sample of a study of cytomegalovirus exposure and HLA in healthy donors. Sequenced by immunoSEQ multiplex PCR; TCRdb stores in-frame clones only, minus some. The sample yields some 90,000 clones, more than 70% seen once. The sequenced sample consisted of PBMCs. Receptors were obtained from a male donor in good health and CMV-seropositive. Each CDR3 is given with its conserved first and last residue. The order of the fields is J gene, V gene, clone size, D gene, CDR3 DNA, CDR3 protein. A D gene is named only where the DNA matches it firmly. A clone size is listed for some rows: how often the clone was seen (once, few, many), or a class if it is expanded.

J gene: TRBJ1-5
V gene: TRBV27
clone size: .
D gene: .
CDR3 DNA: TGTGCCAGCAGTTTATCAGTACGGTGGCCCCAGCATTTT
CDR3 protein: CASSLSVRWPQHF

J gene: TRBJ1-4
V gene: TRBV5-4
clone size: .
D gene: TRBD1
CDR3 DNA: TGTGCCAGCAGCTTGGTGGGGACAGACCGTAATGAAAAACTGTTTTTT
CDR3 protein: CASSLVGTDRNEKLFF

J gene: TRBJ2-2
V gene: TRBV5-4
clone size: .
D gene: TRBD2
CDR3 DNA: TGTGCCAGCAGCTCGCCGGGAGGGGGGCGTCAGACCGGGGAGCTGTTTTTT
CDR3 protein: CASSSPGGGRQTGELFF

J gene: TRBJ2-1
V gene: TRBV7-2
clone size: .
D gene: TRBD2
CDR3 DNA: TGTGCCAGCAGCCTCGGACTAGGCCCCTACAATGAGCAGTTCTTC
CDR3 protein: CASSLGLGPYNEQFF

J gene: TRBJ1-1
V gene: TRBV10-3
clone size: .
D gene: .
CDR3 DNA: TGTGCCATCAGCGGGAGCATGAGGGAGAACACTGAAGCTTTCTTT
CDR3 protein: CAISGSMRENTEAFF

J gene: TRBJ2-7
V gene: TRBV11-2
clone size: .
D gene: .
CDR3 DNA: TGTGCCAGCAGCCACCCCTTCGGGTACGAGCAGTACTTC
CDR3 protein: CASSHPFGYEQYF

J gene: TRBJ1-2
V gene: TRBV19
clone size: .
D gene: .
CDR3 DNA: TGTGCCAGTTCGGGGGGGGCAGAATACCTTCGTGGCTACACCTTC
CDR3 protein: CASSGGAEYLRGYTF

J gene: TRBJ1-4
V gene: TRBV5-6
clone size: .
D gene: .
CDR3 DNA: TGTGCCAGCAGCCCAGGGGTGCCTAATGAAAAACTGTTTTTT
CDR3 protein: CASSPGVPNEKLFF

J gene: TRBJ2-3
V gene: TRBV4-1
clone size: few
D gene: .
CDR3 DNA: TGCGCCAGCAGCCAAGTTAGGAGCCAGGGGCCGCAGTATTTT
CDR3 protein: CASSQVRSQGPQYF

J gene: TRBJ2-7
V gene: TRBV6-6
clone size: .
D gene: .
CDR3 DNA: TGTGCCAGCAGTTACTTGACAGGTTCCGAGCAGTACTTC
CDR3 protein: CASSYLTGSEQYF

J gene: TRBJ1-5
V gene: TRBV6-1
clone size: .
D gene: TRBD1
CDR3 DNA: TGTGCCAGCAGTGAAAGTAGCGTCGGACAGGGGGATCAGCCCCAGCATTTT
CDR3 protein: CASSESSVGQGDQPQHF

J gene: TRBJ2-7
V gene: TRBV5-4
clone size: once
D gene: .
CDR3 DNA: TGTGCCAGCAGCTCAAGAGGACAGTCCTACGAGCAGTACTTC
CDR3 protein: CASSSRGQSYEQYF

J gene: TRBJ1-2
V gene: TRBV29-1
clone size: .
D gene: TRBD1
CDR3 DNA: TGCAGCGCCGACAGGGAACGAGAAGGCTACAGCTTC
CDR3 protein: CSADREREGYSF

J gene: TRBJ2-7
V gene: TRBV19
clone size: .
D gene: .
CDR3 DNA: TGTGCCAGTAGTATGGGGCAGGGGACGAACGAGCAGTACTTC
CDR3 protein: CASSMGQGTNEQYF

J gene: TRBJ2-5
V gene: TRBV10-2
clone size: .
D gene: TRBD1
CDR3 DNA: TGCGCCAGCAGTAGACAGGGGGCGCAGGAGACCCAGTACTTC
CDR3 protein: CASSRQGAQETQYF

J gene: TRBJ1-6
V gene: TRBV27
clone size: .
D gene: TRBD1
CDR3 DNA: TGTGCCAGCAGTTTTCAAACAGGGGGCCATAATTCACCCCTCCACTTT
CDR3 protein: CASSFQTGGHNSPLHF

J gene: TRBJ2-2
V gene: TRBV25-1
clone size: .
D gene: .
CDR3 DNA: TGTGCCAGCAGTGAAGCAGGGGTTGTCGGGGAGCTGTTTTTT
CDR3 protein: CASSEAGVVGELFF

J gene: TRBJ2-1
V gene: TRBV2
clone size: .
D gene: .
CDR3 DNA: TGTGCCAGCAGTGCCGACAGGGGAGGGGGTGAGCAGTTCTTC
CDR3 protein: CASSADRGGGEQFF

J gene: TRBJ2-7
V gene: TRBV2
clone size: few
D gene: .
CDR3 DNA: TGTGCCAGCAGTGAGGGTGGCGGGAAGATCGGGCACGAGCAGTACTTC
CDR3 protein: CASSEGGGKIGHEQYF

J gene: TRBJ2-3
V gene: TRBV6-5
clone size: .
D gene: .
CDR3 DNA: TGTGCCAGCAGTAAGGACAGCGATGGCGCAGATACGCAGTATTTT
CDR3 protein: CASSKDSDGADTQYF

J gene: TRBJ1-1
V gene: TRBV19
clone size: .
D gene: .
CDR3 DNA: TGTGCCAGTACCGTCGGGACCCAGGGGCCTGAAGCTTTCTTT
CDR3 protein: CASTVGTQGPEAFF

J gene: TRBJ2-7
V gene: TRBV6-1
clone size: .
D gene: .
CDR3 DNA: TGTGCCAGCAACGGGGCGGGGCGGGTTTACGAGCAGTACTTC
CDR3 protein: CASNGAGRVYEQYF

J gene: TRBJ1-5
V gene: TRBV19
clone size: .
D gene: .
CDR3 DNA: TGTGCCTCATCCGAGACGGCGGCCCGGACCCAGCATTTT
CDR3 protein: CASSETAARTQHF

J gene: TRBJ1-2
V gene: TRBV5-1
clone size: .
D gene: TRBD1
CDR3 DNA: TGCGCCAGCAGCGGGGGGACAGGGGGCGTTGGAGACTATGGCTACACCTTC
CDR3 protein: CASSGGTGGVGDYGYTF

J gene: TRBJ2-2
V gene: TRBV2
clone size: .
D gene: .
CDR3 DNA: TGTGCCAGCACCCCCTCGCCAGTATCCGGGGAGCTGTTTTTT
CDR3 protein: CASTPSPVSGELFF

J gene: TRBJ2-7
V gene: TRBV7-6
clone size: .
D gene: TRBD2
CDR3 DNA: TGTGCCAGCAGCAGAACTAGCGGGGGCTACTACGAGCAGTACTTC
CDR3 protein: CASSRTSGGYYEQYF

J gene: TRBJ2-3
V gene: TRBV5-6
clone size: .
D gene: .
CDR3 DNA: TGTGCCAGCAGCTTGGCTGTGGGCCCAGATACGCAGTATTTT
CDR3 protein: CASSLAVGPDTQYF

J gene: TRBJ2-7
V gene: TRBV27
clone size: .
D gene: TRBD2
CDR3 DNA: TGTGCCAGCAGTTCTACGGGGGGCTACGAGCAGTACTTC
CDR3 protein: CASSSTGGYEQYF

J gene: TRBJ1-4
V gene: TRBV30
clone size: .
D gene: TRBD1
CDR3 DNA: TGTGCCTGGAGTACCGGGACAGGTGCTAATGAAAAACTGTTTTTT
CDR3 protein: CAWSTGTGANEKLFF

J gene: TRBJ2-3
V gene: TRBV4-1
clone size: once
D gene: .
CDR3 DNA: TGCGCCAGCAGCCTACTGGGAGGTATTAGCACAGATACGCAGTATTTT
CDR3 protein: CASSLLGGISTDTQYF

J gene: TRBJ2-3
V gene: TRBV9
clone size: .
D gene: TRBD2
CDR3 DNA: TGTGCCAGCAGCGTAGAACGGCGGGGGACCACAGATACGCAGTATTTT
CDR3 protein: CASSVERRGTTDTQYF

J gene: TRBJ2-5
V gene: TRBV6-1
clone size: .
D gene: TRBD1
CDR3 DNA: TGTGCCGGTAGACAGGGGAACATGGAGACCCAGTACTTC
CDR3 protein: CAGRQGNMETQYF

J gene: TRBJ1-3
V gene: TRBV5-1
clone size: .
D gene: .
CDR3 DNA: TGCGCCAGCAGCTTTCGTGACACCATATATTTT
CDR3 protein: CASSFRDTIYF

J gene: TRBJ1-1
V gene: TRBV6-1
clone size: .
D gene: TRBD1
CDR3 DNA: TGTGCCAGCAGTACCCGACAGGGTGGTATGGCTTTCTTT
CDR3 protein: CASSTRQGGMAFF

J gene: TRBJ1-5
V gene: TRBV27
clone size: once
D gene: .
CDR3 DNA: TGTGCCAGCAGTAGGAGTAGCAATCAGCCCCAGCATTTT
CDR3 protein: CASSRSSNQPQHF

J gene: TRBJ1-1
V gene: TRBV2
clone size: .
D gene: .
CDR3 DNA: TGTGCCAGCAGCCCTCCGATGACAGAAATGAACACTGAAGCTTTCTTT
CDR3 protein: CASSPPMTEMNTEAFF

J gene: TRBJ1-1
V gene: TRBV27
clone size: .
D gene: .
CDR3 DNA: TGTGCCAGCAGTTTACAGGGAACCCTGGGCTATGAAGCTTTCTTT
CDR3 protein: CASSLQGTLGYEAFF

J gene: TRBJ1-2
V gene: TRBV27
clone size: .
D gene: TRBD1
CDR3 DNA: TGTGCCAGCAGGGGAACAGGGGGTTCCAACTATGGCTACACCTTC
CDR3 protein: CASRGTGGSNYGYTF

J gene: TRBJ1-2
V gene: TRBV19
clone size: .
D gene: .
CDR3 DNA: TGTGCCAGTAGTACAAACCGGGACAAATCCTTC
CDR3 protein: CASSTNRDKSF

J gene: TRBJ2-2
V gene: TRBV13
clone size: .
D gene: .
CDR3 DNA: TGTGCCAGCAGCTTAAACCTTAGGAACACCGGGGAGCTGTTTTTT
CDR3 protein: CASSLNLRNTGELFF

J gene: TRBJ1-1
V gene: TRBV5-5
clone size: many
D gene: TRBD1
CDR3 DNA: TGTGCCAGCAGCTTCCAGCCGGGACAGGGAGAAGCTTTCTTT
CDR3 protein: CASSFQPGQGEAFF

J gene: TRBJ1-5
V gene: TRBV19
clone size: once
D gene: TRBD1
CDR3 DNA: TGTGCCAGTAGTCCGTCAGGGGGCGGGAGCAATCAGCCCCAGCATTTT
CDR3 protein: CASSPSGGGSNQPQHF

J gene: TRBJ2-5
V gene: TRBV5-1
clone size: .
D gene: TRBD1
CDR3 DNA: TGCGCCAGCAGCGCGGGGACAGGACAAGAGACCCAGTACTTC
CDR3 protein: CASSAGTGQETQYF

J gene: TRBJ2-7
V gene: TRBV6-5
clone size: .
D gene: TRBD1
CDR3 DNA: TGTGCCAGCAGAGGACAGGGGGCGACCTACTACGAGCAGTACTTC
CDR3 protein: CASRGQGATYYEQYF

J gene: TRBJ2-7
V gene: TRBV15
clone size: .
D gene: .
CDR3 DNA: TGTGCCACCAGCAGAGATTTCGGAGGGCTTCTCTACGAGCAGTACTTC
CDR3 protein: CATSRDFGGLLYEQYF

J gene: TRBJ2-1
V gene: TRBV5-1
clone size: .
D gene: TRBD2
CDR3 DNA: TGCGCCAGCAGCACCGGGACTAGCTCCTACAATGAGCAGTTCTTC
CDR3 protein: CASSTGTSSYNEQFF

J gene: TRBJ1-4
V gene: TRBV30
clone size: .
D gene: .
CDR3 DNA: TGTGCCTGGAGTGTTGGCACTAATGAAAAACTGTTTTTT
CDR3 protein: CAWSVGTNEKLFF

J gene: TRBJ1-1
V gene: TRBV30
clone size: .
D gene: .
CDR3 DNA: TGTGCCTACCACAGGAACCCGAACACTGAAGCTTTCTTT
CDR3 protein: CAYHRNPNTEAFF

J gene: TRBJ2-7
V gene: TRBV9
clone size: once
D gene: .
CDR3 DNA: TGTGCCAGCAGCGTAGCCAGCTCCTACGAGCAGTACTTC
CDR3 protein: CASSVASSYEQYF

J gene: TRBJ1-1
V gene: TRBV5-1
clone size: .
D gene: TRBD1
CDR3 DNA: TGCGCCAGCAGCAGAGGACAGGACTACACTGAAGCTTTCTTT
CDR3 protein: CASSRGQDYTEAFF

J gene: TRBJ2-7
V gene: TRBV19
clone size: .
D gene: TRBD2
CDR3 DNA: TGTGCCAGTAGTATACACCGGACTAGCGGGACCTACGAGCAGTACTTC
CDR3 protein: CASSIHRTSGTYEQYF

J gene: TRBJ1-5
V gene: TRBV30
clone size: .
D gene: TRBD1
CDR3 DNA: TGTGCCTGGAGTGGACAGGGGTATAGCAATCAGCCCCAGCATTTT
CDR3 protein: CAWSGQGYSNQPQHF

J gene: TRBJ2-5
V gene: TRBV30
clone size: once
D gene: .
CDR3 DNA: TGTGCCTGGAGTGCCCCCCTAGGGGTTGAGACCCAGTACTTC
CDR3 protein: CAWSAPLGVETQYF

J gene: TRBJ2-7
V gene: TRBV5-1
clone size: .
D gene: TRBD1
CDR3 DNA: TGCGCCAGCAGCTTCTCAGGGGGCGTGGACGAGCAGTACTTC
CDR3 protein: CASSFSGGVDEQYF

J gene: TRBJ1-1
V gene: TRBV5-4
clone size: .
D gene: .
CDR3 DNA: TGTGCCAGCAGCTTAGAGACAAGTTCCACTGAAGCTTTCTTT
CDR3 protein: CASSLETSSTEAFF

J gene: TRBJ1-2
V gene: TRBV7-9
clone size: .
D gene: TRBD1
CDR3 DNA: TGTGCCAGCAGGGGACAGAAAAACTATGGCTACACCTTC
CDR3 protein: CASRGQKNYGYTF